The source of this TCR beta chain is a study of tumor-infiltrating lymphocytes in primary liver carcinoma. Study information: About 3.5 to 7.5 million productive TCRbeta reads were obtained from the samples, with similar numbers across tissue types. Overall study findings and caveats: Tumors significantly exceeded blood in top-250-clone fraction (p = 0.039).

Making TCR beta cDNA involved approximately 530 ng total RNA and a constant-region primer. A slightly modified ARM-PCR protocol with three nested multiplex PCR rounds produced these TCR beta libraries. From the multiplex PCR reads, TCRdb called clonotypes with MiXCR, one entry per CDR3 protein. The sample lists about 310,000 distinct CDR3 sequences; more than 55% were seen once. As regards this clonotype: Its antigen is still unknown.

Extraction also yielded germline DNA, while blood RNA was obtained from unsorted whole blood. With chronic HBV infection, the patients were also treatment-naive. This receptor was identified in a woman between 25 and 40 years old with primary liver carcinoma and hepatitis B virus infection. Specimen: peripheral blood.

The CDR3 spells CASNFSGGTDIQYF. In DNA form, the CDR3 reads TGTGCCAGCAATTTTTCGGGGGGGACGGACATTCAGTACTTC. This sequence joins TRBV12-3 or TRBV12-4 and TRBJ2-4; 8 nucleotides match TRBD2. J lost 8 bases, V lost 7 bases, and 10 bases had no gene match. There are 14 residues in the CDR3.